This record looks at one T cell receptor (beta chain) sequence and its context. This clone was recorded a few times. Its antigen remains undetermined. No quality values exist for individual bases; no much larger clone is one base distant. Each donor gave one peripheral blood draw, averaging roughly 120 mL, which was collected into heparinised tubes. A BD FACSAria II was used to sort naive, central memory, regulatory and stem cell-like memory CD4+ T cells with a panel that included CD45RO, CCR7, CD25, CD127, CD95 and CD27. All sorted populations exceeded 95% purity. PBMCs were separated immediately by Lymphoprep density gradient centrifugation and were stained directly, without being cultured. So that batch effects would be minimized, each experiment stained and sorted samples in pairs, pairing one healthy donor with one patient. This entry is derived from a study of beta chain features in type 1 diabetes listed by TCRdb under 2018. For the wider study: Mean age, gender distribution, total cell number and subset yield were not different between patients and healthy donors. The study compared TCRB repertoires of sorted circulating CD4+ T cell subsets between recently diagnosed type 1 diabetes patients and matched healthy donors. Regulatory and stem cell-like memory subsets were isolated from only 8 patients and about 8 healthy donors, whereas naive and central memory subsets came from all 28 donors. A total of 100 million to 110 million sorted cells were examined across all samples, and a strong correlation was observed between cell number per subset and RNA yield. General conclusions and limits of the study: PCR might favor shorter templates, but patient and control samples were amplified and corrected together, so any skew would affect both groups equally. Only small numbers of individuals were included in the HLA sub-analyses, which left unresolved whether HLA type had any influence on TCRB rearrangement. Because cDNA was sequenced instead of genomic DNA, activated cells with high expression could be over-represented, although the groups did not differ in activation or CD3 levels. The naive, central memory and regulatory TCRB repertoires appeared to resemble one another more closely among patients than among healthy donors. At VDJ recombination sites, patients with type 1 diabetes made fewer insertions and deleted more nucleotides, a pattern implying thymic rearrangement abnormalities. A moderate but significant shortening of TCRB CDR3 length was observed in type 1 diabetes patients in all four CD4+ subsets.

The cysteine opens and the phenylalanine closes a CDR3 of 15 amino acids. Only the CDR3 DNA is retained, 45 bases long and in frame from the first base. CDR1 is given as SGHAT and CDR2 as FQNNGV, both from the germline V gene. Between the V and J ends, shortened by 0 bases and 4 bases respectively, the junction contains 10 bases. All of the isolated RNA was reverse transcribed with the High Capacity cDNA Reverse Transcription Kit, so expressed TCRB transcripts were sequenced. Naive, central memory and regulatory T cell samples underwent deep immunoSEQ sequencing, averaging approximately 3.5 million total reads per sample. Sorted cells were lysed in RLT buffer, and RNA was extracted using DNase-treated RNeasy Micro or Mini kits according to cell number. Each cell subset was processed separately to prevent cross-contamination, with patient and healthy donor samples processed together. The immunoSEQ multiplex PCR was used to amplify TCRB sequences from cDNA, generating 87-bp fragments that spanned the CDR3 region. Sequencing of the amplicons was performed on the Illumina HiSeq platform. On the study's bioinformatics: Synthetic template baselines were used to correct PCR bias computationally, reads within Hamming distance 2 were collapsed, and singletons that could not be merged were discarded. By aligning reads against IMGT, V, D and J genes, CDR3 length, and insertions or deletions at six rearrangement sites were assigned. Within each subset, clonotype counts were normalized to sorted cell number, after which true diversity and Gini coefficients were computed with the tcR R package. The overlap coefficient, calculated on TCRB nucleotide sequences, was used to quantify repertoire sharing. TCRdb re-hosts the immuneACCESS table, in-frame sequences only. Its copies lack some clones; in the studies checked, an unresolved V gene accounts for under half of them, and the cause for the rest is not known. For V, J and clone size, that table is used; D and trimming come from the DNA. The sample contains 300,000 to 400,000 clones, roughly a tenth of them found a single time. The ten largest clones add up to over 0.95% of the sample.

The V and J segments used are TRBV11-2 and TRBJ1-5; the D gene remains uncertain. This clonotype was obtained from a man aged 25-40 years with type 1 diabetes. Specimen: central memory CD4+ T cells from blood. The DNA reads TGTGCCAGCAGCTTAGAGGGTCGGCCTAATCAGCCCCAGCATTTT. The translation is CASSLEGRPNQPQHF.